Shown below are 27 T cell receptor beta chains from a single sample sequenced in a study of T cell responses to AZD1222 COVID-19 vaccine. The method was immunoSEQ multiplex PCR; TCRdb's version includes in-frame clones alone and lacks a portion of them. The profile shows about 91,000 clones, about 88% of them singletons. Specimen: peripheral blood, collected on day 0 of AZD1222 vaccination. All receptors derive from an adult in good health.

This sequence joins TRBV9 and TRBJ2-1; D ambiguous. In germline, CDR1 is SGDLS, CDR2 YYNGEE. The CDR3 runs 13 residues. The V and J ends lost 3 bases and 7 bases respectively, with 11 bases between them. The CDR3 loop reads CASSDLLTNEQFF. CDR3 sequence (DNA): TGTGCCAGCAGCGACCTCCTAACGAATGAGCAGTTCTTC.

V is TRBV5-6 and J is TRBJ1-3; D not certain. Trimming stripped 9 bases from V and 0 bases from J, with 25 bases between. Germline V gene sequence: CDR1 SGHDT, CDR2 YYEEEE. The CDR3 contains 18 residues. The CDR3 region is CATQLVSLSTNSGNTIYF. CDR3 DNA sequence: TGTGCCACCCAGCTTGTCTCTCTCTCTACGAACTCTGGAAACACCATATATTTT.

The DNA for the CDR3 is TGTGCCAGCAGCCCCGCCGGGACTAGCTCCTACAATGAGCAGTTCTTC. Its translation is CASSPAGTSSYNEQFF. The chain links TRBV9 to TRBJ2-1; 8 nucleotides align to TRBD2. The CDR3 has 16 amino acids. The V segment lost 4 bases and the J segment 0 bases; nucleotides outside the gene matches: 6. The V gene's germline CDR1 is SGDLS and CDR2 YYNGEE.

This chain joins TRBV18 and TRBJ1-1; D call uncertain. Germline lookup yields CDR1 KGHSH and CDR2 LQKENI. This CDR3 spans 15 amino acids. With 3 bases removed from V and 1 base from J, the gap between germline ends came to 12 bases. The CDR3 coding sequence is TGTGCCAGCTCACCCCCGGGGAGTCGGAACACTGAAGCTTTCTTT. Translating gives CASSPPGSRNTEAFF.

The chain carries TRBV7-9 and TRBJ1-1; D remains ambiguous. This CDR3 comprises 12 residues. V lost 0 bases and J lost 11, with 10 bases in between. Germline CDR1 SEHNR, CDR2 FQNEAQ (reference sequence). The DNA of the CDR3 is TGTGCCAGCAGCTTAGCCGGCGGATCGGCTTTCTTT. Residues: CASSLAGGSAFF. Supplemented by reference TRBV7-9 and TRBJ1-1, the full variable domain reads DTGVSQNPRHKITKRGQNVTFRCDPISEHNRLYWYRQTLGQGPEFLTYFQNEAQLEKSRLLSDRFSAERPKGSFSTLEIQRTEQGDSAMYLCASSLAGGSAFFGQGTRLTVV.

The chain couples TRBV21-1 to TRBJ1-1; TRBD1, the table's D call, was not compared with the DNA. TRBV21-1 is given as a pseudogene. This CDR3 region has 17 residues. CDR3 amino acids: CASSKEHRVKGNTEAFF. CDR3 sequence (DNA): TGTGCCAGCAGCAAAGAACACAGGGTGAAGGGGAACACTGAAGCTTTCTTT.

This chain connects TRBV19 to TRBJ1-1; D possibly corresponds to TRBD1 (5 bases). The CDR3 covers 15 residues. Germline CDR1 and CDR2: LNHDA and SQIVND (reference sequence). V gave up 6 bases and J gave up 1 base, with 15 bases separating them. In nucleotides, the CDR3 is TGTGCCAGTAGCTTTGATGACAGCGGGAACACTGAAGCTTTCTTT. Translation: CASSFDDSGNTEAFF. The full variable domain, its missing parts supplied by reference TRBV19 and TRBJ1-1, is DGGITQSPKYLFRKEGQNVTLSCEQNLNHDAMYWYRQDPGQGLRLIYYSQIVNDFQKGDIAEGYSVSREKKESFPLTVTSAQKNPTAFYLCASSFDDSGNTEAFFGQGTRLTVV.

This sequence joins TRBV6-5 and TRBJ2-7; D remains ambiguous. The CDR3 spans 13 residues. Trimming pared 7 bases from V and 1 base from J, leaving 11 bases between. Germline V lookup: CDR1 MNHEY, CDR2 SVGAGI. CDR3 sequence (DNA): TGTGCCAGCACCACCCACGGATCCTACGAGCAGTACTTC. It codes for CASTTHGSYEQYF.

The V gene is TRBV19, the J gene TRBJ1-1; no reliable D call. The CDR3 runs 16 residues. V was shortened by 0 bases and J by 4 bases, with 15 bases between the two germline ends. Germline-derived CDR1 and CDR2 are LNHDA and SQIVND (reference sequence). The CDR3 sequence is CASSIDRSIGGTEAFF. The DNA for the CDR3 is TGTGCCAGTAGTATAGATCGGAGCATAGGTGGCACTGAAGCTTTCTTT.

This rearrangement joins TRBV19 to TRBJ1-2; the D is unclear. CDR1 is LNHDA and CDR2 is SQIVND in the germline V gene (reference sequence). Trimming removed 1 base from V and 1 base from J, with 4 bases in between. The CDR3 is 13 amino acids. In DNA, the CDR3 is TGTGCCAGTAGTATAGGGAATAACTATGGCTACACCTTC. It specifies CASSIGNNYGYTF.

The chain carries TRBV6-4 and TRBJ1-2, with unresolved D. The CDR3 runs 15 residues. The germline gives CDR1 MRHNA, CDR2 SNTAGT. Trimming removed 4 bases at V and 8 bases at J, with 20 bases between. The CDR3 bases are TGTGCCAGCAGTGTCACTGGCGGAGGATCGAAGGGCTACACCTTC. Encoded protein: CASSVTGGGSKGYTF.

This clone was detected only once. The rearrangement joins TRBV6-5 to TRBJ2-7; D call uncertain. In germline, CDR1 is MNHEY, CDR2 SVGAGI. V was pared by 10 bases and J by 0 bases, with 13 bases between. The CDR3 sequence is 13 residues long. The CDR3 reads CATSTLRSYEQYF. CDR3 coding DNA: TGTGCCACTTCGACGCTTCGCTCCTACGAGCAGTACTTC.

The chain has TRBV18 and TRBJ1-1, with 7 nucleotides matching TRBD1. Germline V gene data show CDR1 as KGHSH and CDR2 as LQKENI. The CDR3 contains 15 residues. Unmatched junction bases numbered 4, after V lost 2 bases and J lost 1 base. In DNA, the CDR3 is TGTGCCAGCTCACCAAAGGGACAGACGAACACTGAAGCTTTCTTT. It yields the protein CASSPKGQTNTEAFF.

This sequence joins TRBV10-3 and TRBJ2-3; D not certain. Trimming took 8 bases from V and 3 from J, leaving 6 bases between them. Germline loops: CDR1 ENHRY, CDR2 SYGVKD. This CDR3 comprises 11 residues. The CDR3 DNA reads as TGTGCCATCGGAGAAACAGATACGCAGTATTTT. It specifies CAIGETDTQYF.

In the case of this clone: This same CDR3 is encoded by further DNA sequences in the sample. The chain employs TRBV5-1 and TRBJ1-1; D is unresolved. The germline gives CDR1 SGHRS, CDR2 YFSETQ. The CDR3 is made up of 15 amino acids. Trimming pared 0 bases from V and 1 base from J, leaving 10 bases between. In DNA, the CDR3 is TGCGCCAGCAGCTTGGCCCCCACGGGGAACACTGAAGCTTTCTTT. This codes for CASSLAPTGNTEAFF. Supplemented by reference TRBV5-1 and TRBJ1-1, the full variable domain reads KAGVTQTPRYLIKTRGQQVTLSCSPISGHRSVSWYQQTPGQGLQFLFEYFSETQRNKGNFPGRFSGRQFSNSRSEMNVSTLELGDSALYLCASSLAPTGNTEAFFGQGTRLTVV.

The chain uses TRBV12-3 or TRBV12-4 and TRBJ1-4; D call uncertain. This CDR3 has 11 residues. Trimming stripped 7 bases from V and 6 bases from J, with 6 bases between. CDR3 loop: CASTNYEKLFF. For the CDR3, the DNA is TGTGCCAGCACTAATTATGAAAAACTGTTTTTT.

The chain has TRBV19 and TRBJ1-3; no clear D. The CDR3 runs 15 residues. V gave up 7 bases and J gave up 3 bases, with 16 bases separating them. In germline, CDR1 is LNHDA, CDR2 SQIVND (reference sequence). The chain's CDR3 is CASTPWAALGNTIYF. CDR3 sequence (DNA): TGTGCCAGTACACCTTGGGCGGCACTTGGAAACACCATATATTTT.

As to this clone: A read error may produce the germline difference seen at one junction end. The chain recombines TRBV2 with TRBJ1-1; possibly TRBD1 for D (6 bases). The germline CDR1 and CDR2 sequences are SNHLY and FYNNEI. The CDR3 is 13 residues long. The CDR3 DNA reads TGTGCCAGCATTGAACTGATGGGGGTAGGGGGTTTCTTT. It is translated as CASIELMGVGGFF.

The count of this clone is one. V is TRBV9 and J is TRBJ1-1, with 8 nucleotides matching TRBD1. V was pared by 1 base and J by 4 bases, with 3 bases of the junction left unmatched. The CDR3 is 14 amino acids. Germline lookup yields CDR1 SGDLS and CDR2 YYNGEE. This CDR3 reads CASSVQGAGTEAFF. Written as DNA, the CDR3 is TGTGCCAGCAGCGTACAGGGGGCCGGCACTGAAGCTTTCTTT.

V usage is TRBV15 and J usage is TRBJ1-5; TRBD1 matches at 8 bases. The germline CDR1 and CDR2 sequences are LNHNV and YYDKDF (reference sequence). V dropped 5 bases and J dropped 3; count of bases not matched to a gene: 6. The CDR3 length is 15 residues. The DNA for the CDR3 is TGTGCCACCAGCTTCGACAGGGGTCTCAATCAGCCCCAGCATTTT. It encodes CATSFDRGLNQPQHF.

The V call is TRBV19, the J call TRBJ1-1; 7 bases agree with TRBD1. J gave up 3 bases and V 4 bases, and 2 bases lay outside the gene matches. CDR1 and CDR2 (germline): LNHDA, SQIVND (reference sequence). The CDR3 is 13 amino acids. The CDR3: CASSTTGDTEAFF. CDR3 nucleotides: TGTGCCAGTAGTACTACAGGGGACACTGAAGCTTTCTTT.

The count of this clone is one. DNA for the CDR3: TGTGCCAGCAGTAAATTGGACAGGCGACGGGAGCAGTACTTC. Translation: CASSKLDRRREQYF. The chain employs TRBV6-5 and TRBJ2-7; 7 nucleotides match TRBD1. Looked up from germline, CDR1 is MNHEY and CDR2 is SVGAGI. CDR3 length equals 14 residues. With 5 bases clipped from V and 7 bases from J, the junction kept 11 bases outside the gene matches.

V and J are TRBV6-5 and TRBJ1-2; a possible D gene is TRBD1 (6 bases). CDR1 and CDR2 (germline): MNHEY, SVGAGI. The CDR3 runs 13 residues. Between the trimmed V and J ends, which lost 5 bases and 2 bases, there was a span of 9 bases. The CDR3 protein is CASSRTGNYGYTF. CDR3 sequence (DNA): TGTGCCAGCAGTCGCACAGGGAACTATGGCTACACCTTC.

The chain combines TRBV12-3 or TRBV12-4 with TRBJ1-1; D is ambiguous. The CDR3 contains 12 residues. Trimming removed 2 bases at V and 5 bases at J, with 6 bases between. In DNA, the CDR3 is TGTGCCAGCAGTTTACGGAAAACTGAAGCTTTCTTT. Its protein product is CASSLRKTEAFF.

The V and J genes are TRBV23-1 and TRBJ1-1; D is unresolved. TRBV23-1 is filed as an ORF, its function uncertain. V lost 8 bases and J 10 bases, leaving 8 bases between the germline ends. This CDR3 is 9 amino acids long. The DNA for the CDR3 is TGCGCCAGCGGGGATTTAGCTTTCTTT. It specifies CASGDLAFF.

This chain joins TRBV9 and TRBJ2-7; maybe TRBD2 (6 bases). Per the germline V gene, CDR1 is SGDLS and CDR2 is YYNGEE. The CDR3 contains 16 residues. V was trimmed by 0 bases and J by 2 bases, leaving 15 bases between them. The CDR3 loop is CASSVASGEVAYEQYF. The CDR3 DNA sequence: TGTGCCAGCAGCGTAGCTTCCGGGGAGGTGGCCTACGAGCAGTACTTC.

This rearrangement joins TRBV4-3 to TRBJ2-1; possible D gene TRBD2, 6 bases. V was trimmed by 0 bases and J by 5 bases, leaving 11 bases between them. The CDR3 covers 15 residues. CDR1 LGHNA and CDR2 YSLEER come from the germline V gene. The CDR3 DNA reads TGCGCCAGCAGCCAAGATGGCCAGCGGGACAATGAGCAGTTCTTC. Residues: CASSQDGQRDNEQFF.